The 21 T cell receptor beta chains reported below all come from one sample, sequenced in a study of TIL therapy for anti-PD-1-resistant metastatic lung cancer. Time point given: pre-treatment sample, taken before nivolumab and TIL therapy. The immunoSEQ assay was v3. Using immunoSEQ multiplex PCR, the repertoire was profiled, and TCRdb retains in-frame clones only, with some absent. The sample yields 9,500 to 15,000 clones, around 80% seen once. Sample: blood, taken at baseline. These receptors originate from a person aged 30 to 80 with non-small cell lung cancer.

The rearrangement uses TRBV18 and TRBJ2-2; D gene ambiguous. The CDR3 length is 15 residues. Trimming took 3 bases from V and 2 from J, leaving 10 bases between them. Germline lookup yields CDR1 KGHSH and CDR2 LQKENI. The CDR3 here is CASSPVYGNTGELFF. CDR3 in DNA: TGTGCCAGCTCACCGGTATACGGTAACACCGGGGAGCTGTTTTTT.

The chain couples TRBV27 to TRBJ2-1; TRBD2 aligns across 7 bases. CDR3 length equals 16 residues. CDR1 and CDR2 from the germline V gene are MNHEY and SMNVEV (reference sequence). After removal of 1 base from V and 3 bases from J, the junction contained 6 bases not matched to a gene. The CDR3 nucleotides read TGTGCCAGCAGTTTATTGTTCGGGGACTACTACAATGAGCAGTTCTTC. Residues: CASSLLFGDYYNEQFF.

The chain has TRBV7-3 and TRBJ1-2; TRBD1 matches at 7 bases. In germline, CDR1 is SGHTA, CDR2 FQGTGA. The CDR3 sequence is 13 residues long. The trim removed 4 bases at V and 4 bases at J, leaving 3 bases unmatched. The CDR3 here is CASSSRTGYGYTF. CDR3 bases: TGTGCCAGCAGCTCGAGGACAGGCTATGGCTACACCTTC.

Here the CDR3 DNA reads TGTGCCAGCAGCTTAGGGACAGGACCGTCCTACGAGCAGTACTTC. Translation gives CASSLGTGPSYEQYF. V gene TRBV7-2 combines with J gene TRBJ2-7, with 7 bases identical to TRBD1. CDR3 size: 15 residues. From germline, CDR1 is SGHTA and CDR2 FQGNSA. Losses at the gene ends were 1 base for V and 1 base for J; bases not matched to a gene: 4.

The CDR3 protein is CASSTREDEQFF. CDR3 bases: TGTGCCAGCAGCACCCGGGAGGATGAGCAGTTCTTC. The V and J genes are TRBV7-6 and TRBJ2-1; 7 bases are shared with TRBD2. Germline assignment: CDR1 SGHVS and CDR2 FNYEAQ. The CDR3 length is 12 residues. J gave up 8 bases and V 5 bases, and 3 bases lay outside the gene matches.

This clone was seen a few times. The chain joins TRBV25-1 to TRBJ2-7; D is undetermined. V lost 4 bases, J lost 7 bases, and 11 bases lay in between. This CDR3 contains 12 residues. The germline V gene has CDR1 MGHDK and CDR2 SYGVNS. This chain's CDR3 is CASSGFRAEQYF. In nucleotides, the CDR3 is TGTGCCAGCAGTGGATTCCGGGCTGAGCAGTACTTC.

This clone was detected a few times. This sequence joins TRBV2 and TRBJ2-3; 8 nucleotides align to TRBD2. Germline V CDR1 and CDR2: SNHLY, FYNNEI. This CDR3 region has 14 residues. The trim removed 4 bases at V and 1 base at J, leaving 1 base unmatched. The CDR3 here is CASSATSGTDTQYF. In DNA form, the CDR3 reads TGTGCCAGCAGTGCGACTAGCGGCACAGATACGCAGTATTTT. The full variable domain, rest sourced from reference TRBV2 and TRBJ2-3, is EPEVTQTPSHQVTQMGQEVILRCVPISNHLYFYWYRQILGQKVEFLVSFYNNEISEKSEIFDDQFSVERPDGSNFTLKIRSTKLEDSAMYFCASSATSGTDTQYFGPGTRLTVL.

This clone appeared a few times. V is TRBV5-1 and J is TRBJ1-1, with D perhaps TRBD1 (6 bases). There are 15 residues in the CDR3. CDR1 SGHRS and CDR2 YFSETQ come from the germline V gene. V lost 4 bases, J lost 6 bases, and 19 bases lay in between. Here the CDR3 DNA reads TGCGCCAGCAGCCAGGGGTATCCGGACCTCCCTGAAGCTTTCTTT. This codes for CASSQGYPDLPEAFF.

V is TRBV10-3 and J is TRBJ2-5; D is unresolved. TRBJ2-7 matches the DNA end more closely, so the J call is doubtful. The CDR3 covers 16 residues. Germline CDR1 and CDR2: ENHRY and SYGVKD. CDR3 sequence reads: CAISAQTTTTPDEQYF. CDR3 nucleotide sequence: TGTGCCATCAGTGCGCAGACAACGACAACTCCTGACGAGCAGTACTTC.

V usage is TRBV5-4 and J usage is TRBJ2-7; D is perhaps TRBD2 (5 bases). Germline CDR1 reads SGHNT; CDR2 reads YYREEE (reference sequence). The CDR3 is 14 residues long. With 0 bases removed from V and 2 bases from J, the gap between germline ends came to 9 bases. CDR3 in amino acids: CASSLGGRAYEQYF. The DNA of the CDR3 is TGTGCCAGCAGCTTGGGCGGGCGGGCCTACGAGCAGTACTTC.

The chain is built from TRBV6-1 and TRBJ2-5, with 7 bases that match TRBD2. CDR3 length equals 14 residues. Trimming took 7 bases from V and 1 from J; bases not matched to a gene: 6. Looked up from germline, CDR1 is MNHNS and CDR2 is SASEGT. CDR3 sequence reads: CASNRAGFQETQYF. In DNA, the CDR3 is TGTGCCAGCAATCGAGCGGGGTTCCAAGAGACCCAGTACTTC.

The chain couples TRBV30 to TRBJ2-1, with D possibly being TRBD1 (5 bases). There are 13 residues in the CDR3. Germline assignment: CDR1 GTSNPN and CDR2 SVGIG (reference sequence). Trimming pared 0 bases from V and 10 bases from J, leaving 13 bases between. The CDR3 protein is CAWSVRLGAEQFF. The CDR3, as DNA: TGTGCCTGGAGTGTACGGCTTGGGGCAGAGCAGTTCTTC.

This clone was seen a few times. In nucleotides, the CDR3 is TGTGCCAGCAGTTTTAGCAGGGAGAGTTACGAGCAGTACTTC. Its protein product is CASSFSRESYEQYF. The chain recombines TRBV27 with TRBJ2-7, with D perhaps being TRBD1 or TRBD2 (5 bases each). CDR1 is MNHEY, CDR2 SMNVEV, per germline (reference sequence). The CDR3 loop spans 14 amino acids. V lost 3 bases and J 4 bases, leaving 13 bases between the germline ends.

The chain links TRBV9 to TRBJ2-5; maybe TRBD2 (5 bases). Germline V gene data show CDR1 as SGDLS and CDR2 as YYNGEE. Trimming removed 6 bases from V and 1 base from J, with 16 bases in between. The CDR3 runs 15 residues. The CDR3 sequence is CASNVAGRTQETQYF. CDR3 coding DNA: TGTGCCAGCAACGTCGCGGGTAGGACCCAAGAGACCCAGTACTTC.

The chain joins TRBV7-2 to TRBJ2-2, with 7 bases that match TRBD2. CDR1 is SGHTA, CDR2 FQGNSA, per germline. The CDR3 has 15 amino acids. With V trimmed by 5 bases and J by 7 bases, 10 bases remained unmatched. CDR3 bases: TGTGCCAGCAGCCGTAGTCTAGCGGCCAGCGGGGAGCTGTTTTTT. Protein sequence: CASSRSLAASGELFF.

The J gene is TRBJ1-1, the V gene TRBV15, with D perhaps TRBD1 (6 bases). V was clipped by 3 bases and J by 4 bases, with 6 bases between them. CDR3 size: 12 residues. Germline lookup yields CDR1 LNHNV and CDR2 YYDKDF (reference sequence). The CDR3 DNA reads as TGTGCCACCAGCAGGGACAGCACTGAAGCTTTCTTT. This translates into CATSRDSTEAFF.

The chain joins TRBV27 to TRBJ2-7; 8 nucleotides align to TRBD2. The J segment lost 4 bases and the V segment lost 4 bases, leaving 6 bases of the junction unmatched. CDR1 is MNHEY, CDR2 SMNVEV, per germline (reference sequence). The CDR3 is made up of 14 amino acids. The CDR3 sequence: CASSSTSDQYEQYF. CDR3 in DNA: TGTGCCAGCAGTTCGACTAGCGATCAATACGAGCAGTACTTC.

The V gene is TRBV18, the J gene TRBJ1-1; no reliable D call. The CDR3 is 17 amino acids. V was cut by 2 bases and J by 1 base, with 17 bases left in between. Germline loops: CDR1 KGHSH, CDR2 LQKENI. CDR3 loop: CASSPFDKRVGNTEAFF. CDR3 bases: TGTGCCAGCTCACCATTCGACAAGAGGGTTGGGAACACTGAAGCTTTCTTT. Drawing the rest from reference TRBV18 and TRBJ1-1, the complete variable domain is NAGVMQNPRHLVRRRGQEARLRCSPMKGHSHVYWYRQLPEEGLKFMVYLQKENIIDESGMPKERFSAEFPKEGPSILRIQQVVRGDSAAYFCASSPFDKRVGNTEAFFGQGTRLTVV.

The chain is built from TRBV30 and TRBJ2-1, with 10 bases that match TRBD1. This CDR3 region has 14 residues. The J segment lost 7 bases and the V segment lost 5 bases, leaving 8 bases of the junction unmatched. The germline CDR1 and CDR2 sequences are GTSNPN and SVGIG (reference sequence). This CDR3 reads CAWERDRGGNEQFF. The CDR3 nucleotides read TGTGCCTGGGAGCGGGACAGGGGCGGGAATGAGCAGTTCTTC.

The genes are TRBV11-1 and TRBJ2-2; D is undetermined. Germline V gene sequence: CDR1 SGHAT, CDR2 FQDESV (reference sequence). This CDR3 comprises 15 residues. V was pared by 0 bases and J by 1 base, with 6 bases between. CDR3 amino acids: CASSLAELNTGELFF. Written as DNA, the CDR3 is TGTGCCAGCAGCTTAGCGGAGCTGAACACCGGGGAGCTGTTTTTT.

This clone has only one observation. This chain uses TRBV7-9 with TRBJ2-2; 11 positions agree with TRBD1. From germline, CDR1 is SEHNR and CDR2 FQNEAQ (reference sequence). Trimming removed 1 base from V and 3 bases from J; junction bases left unmatched: 7. The CDR3 is 18 amino acids. This CDR3 reads CASSLGRTGGRDTGELFF. Written as DNA, the CDR3 is TGTGCCAGCAGCTTAGGTCGGACAGGGGGCAGGGACACCGGGGAGCTGTTTTTT.